Reported below is one TCR beta chain. The sample is drawn from a study of shared clonotypes between healthy human individuals. V lost 1 base, J lost 6 bases, and 9 bases stayed unmatched. CDR3 size: 16 residues. Germline-derived CDR1 and CDR2 are SGHDN and FVKESK. Naive-designated CD8 cells lacked CD45RO, were positively enriched for CCR7, and omitted terminally differentiated effector memory CD45RA+ cells. Here immunoSEQ multiplex PCR was the method, and the copy in TCRdb shows in-frame clones only, minus some. Here the sample spans a few million clones, roughly 95% being singletons. The J gene is TRBJ2-7, the V gene TRBV14; 10 positions match TRBD2. The clonotype was recovered from a man aged 18-30 years in good health. Some clones in this sample may be carry-over from other donors' samples. The sample consisted of naive CD8+ T cells from PBMCs. The CDR3 bases are TGTGCCAGCAGCCAAGTTCAGACTAGCGGGTACTCCGAGCAGTACTTC. Its protein is CASSQVQTSGYSEQYF.